This note documents a single TCR beta chain sequence. This clone was counted only a few times. Which antigen it targets is not known. Base qualities were left out, and no much larger clone turns up one base away. This sample stems from a study of cytomegalovirus exposure and HLA in healthy donors (dated by TCRdb to 2015 to 2018). A note on the overall study: An earlier analysis of roughly 610 of the donors reported about 280 Gb of sequence data and 117 million unique TCR beta sequences obtained from roughly 180 million T cells. An early release covering 500 to 750 HLA-typed donors comprised about 300 gigabases of sequencing data and tens of millions of unique TCR sequences. Of the roughly 400 genotyped donors, 81% were placed in the genetic ancestry cluster associated with self-reported Caucasian donors. The study aimed to test whether signatures of past pathogen exposure could be identified by cataloging public T cell receptors. Using immunosequencing, the study profiled T cell repertoires from 666 subjects and related those repertoires to cytomegalovirus serostatus. A separate validation cohort of over 95 different subjects was used in addition to the roughly 670-subject first cohort. The study combined high-throughput TCR immunosequencing, statistical association of individual TCRs with disease status, and machine learning to predict cytomegalovirus infection status. In a later analysis, previously published TCR beta repertoires from 500 to 750 donors were re-analyzed and high-resolution HLA genotyping was added so that TCR occurrence patterns could be studied. In the later analysis, no new phenotypic data were used to find candidate immune exposures; instead, reliance was placed on TCR beta sequences and their occurrence across donors. To decide whether each TCR beta V gene segment behaved as functional or pseudogenic, an earlier analysis of fewer than 750 of the donors relied on high-throughput TCR beta sequencing. Donor age, sex, ethnicity and CMV serostatus were compiled together with the repertoire data. Genome-wide SNP genotypes for about three fifths of the roughly 670 donors were used in a later genetic analysis, which treated that subset as a discovery cohort. Every repertoire in the discovery cohort had been generated on one and the same sequencing platform. HLA typing covered class I and class II loci at four-digit resolution. Typing coverage differed by locus: A, B, C, DRB1 and DQB1 were typed in roughly 620-630 donors, DQA1 in about 560, DPA1 in around 600, and DPB1 in 472. Four or five DR-DQ haplotypes were handled as single units for association and clustering, since linkage in the cohort was strong. Across around 400 genotyped donors of the cohort, an average of approximately 240,000 unique TCR beta nucleotide sequences per donor were sequenced, and around 20% of those sequences were non-productive. Results the study describes overall, beyond this receptor: Correlated functional status among segregating V segments might be attributable to linkage disequilibrium, but an unknown experimental factor could not be ruled out. According to a later analysis, TCR association rates differed among HLA loci, with DRB1 alleles showing the most associated TCRs and HLA-C alleles showing the fewest. According to the authors, the approach could potentially be generalized to other disease states and immunological phenotypes. This cohort had only TCR beta chains sequenced, and the lack of alpha or paired-chain data limited which features could be detected. In a later genetic analysis, a missense DCLRE1C variant was associated with V-gene and J-gene trimming of TCR beta chains, and the association was replicated in an independent cohort. Presence/absence analyses assumed roughly uniform sequencing depth across donors, an assumption that may not hold. The study gave a list of 150 to 200 TCR beta chains associated with cytomegalovirus. In a later analysis, several top co-occurrence clusters were reported to appear linked to parvovirus B19, influenza, CMV and Epstein-Barr virus. Specific HLA alleles were associated with 15,000 to 20,000 TCR beta sequences at a false discovery rate of 0.05 in a later analysis. Three of the identified cytomegalovirus-associated TCR beta chains were confirmed in vitro to be specific for cytomegalovirus antigens. The classifier was reported to diagnose cytomegalovirus status with high specificity and sensitivity in both the original and validation cohorts. Most TCR sequences were seen in very few donors, while some public TCRs were found in many individuals. Compared with the approximately 600-donor mean, donors in an Asian-associated ancestry cluster had fewer N-insertions in productive TCRs, according to a later genetic analysis. Because some donors lacked HLA typing at each locus, the association tests relied only on the typed subset. An earlier analysis of several hundred of the donors showed that most TCR beta V segments appeared in productive rearrangements either about 87% or about 30% of the time, which broadly matched IMGT annotations. A group of highly shared sequence variants was considered likely to be a technical artifact of the sequencing pipeline. A later analysis found that HLA-associated TCR beta chains were more clonally expanded and had lower generation probabilities than equally common non-associated chains. Most CMV-associated TCR beta chains appeared to be HLA-restricted in a later analysis, and the HLA associations seemed to be driven largely by CMV exposure. Assigning TCR associations to individual alleles was difficult when HLA alleles, especially DR and DQ, strongly co-occurred. Immune exposure information for the cohort was limited to CMV serostatus. Because counts were too low, about 15 rarely observed V segments, including chromosome 9 orphons, were left out of the earlier analysis of about 620 of the donors. A further reported finding was that TCR beta sequences accurately predicted the HLA-A and HLA-B alleles for most subjects in the first cohort.

The cohort was made up of about 670 healthy bone marrow donors. At the time of sampling, every cohort member was nominally healthy, though immune exposures that went unrecorded were likely present. The donor tested CMV seronegative and was one of the 352 seronegative cohort members. Each donor provided a peripheral blood sample, and peripheral blood mononuclear cells were used for TCR beta sequencing. The Qiagen DNeasy Blood Extraction Kit was used to extract genomic DNA from the blood cell samples. Library prep was done by the immunoSEQ multiplex PCR assay. The multiplex PCR relied on a mix of 60 forward primers for TCR Vbeta segments and 13 reverse primers for TCR Jbeta segments. A multiplex PCR assay on genomic DNA amplified the CDR3 region of rearranged TCR beta genes. Amplified TCR beta libraries were sequenced as 87-base-pair reads on the Illumina HiSeq System. The source study handled its data this way. Across the roughly 640 repertoires, a later analysis counted tens of millions of unique TCR beta chains, 9.5 million to 12 million of which were shared by at least two donors. To remove PCR and sequencing errors, raw reads were error-corrected and collapsed into unique sequences using a nearest-neighbor algorithm that merged closely related sequences. Alignment of CDR3 sequences to IMGT reference sequences was used to assign V, D and J gene segments. For a sequence to be retained, a match of at least six nucleotides was required to both a V gene segment and a J gene segment. Rearrangements were called productive when the CDR3 lacked stop codons and stayed in frame with V and J; all others were non-productive. CDR3 was defined by IMGT convention, running from the second conserved V-encoded cysteine to the conserved J-encoded phenylalanine. Sequences without an unambiguous match to a single V gene segment were excluded from the earlier analysis of over 500 of the donors. In an earlier analysis of around 590 of the donors, a V segment was called functional when productive rearrangements were above 56.7%, and segregating when the standard deviation between donors exceeded 5%. To diagnose cytomegalovirus status from the catalog of TCR beta chain sequences, a statistical classification framework was built. In a later analysis, V and J genes were assigned by comparing TCR nucleotide sequences against IMGT/GENE-DB human TR gene sequences. In a later analysis, CDR3 sequences and most-parsimonious VDJ recombination scenarios were assigned using the TCRdist pipeline. A later analysis defined each TCR beta chain by its CDR3 amino acid sequence plus V-gene family, and excluded reads lacking a unique V-gene family. As a way to deal with suspected cross-contamination and a sequencing artifact, a later analysis dropped hundreds of nucleotide sequences that were highly shared and had low generation probability. In a later analysis, a clonal expansion index was calculated for each public chain from normalized within-repertoire ranks of inferred template counts. Generation probabilities in a later analysis came from a VDJ recombination model fitted to out-of-frame rearrangements, and those results were checked against IGoR. A later analysis scored TCR-TCR, TCR-HLA and TCR-CMV co-occurrence with hypergeometric tests, applying a repertoire-size bias correction to TCR pairs. A later analysis estimated false discovery rates by permuting HLA or CMV assignments 20 times. In a later analysis, co-occurring TCRs were grouped with DBSCAN, and TCRdist sequence similarity was added when clustering was performed within HLA-allele-positive subsets. For co-occurrence clustering, repertoires with fewer than 30,000 or more than 120,000 public chains were excluded, along with about five repertoires with anomalous nucleotide sharing. TCRdb mirrors the immuneACCESS table, restricted to in-frame sequences. Some clones are absent from its copies; in checked studies, under half trace to an unresolved V gene, and the reason for the others is unknown. The DNA gave D and trimming, while V, J and clone size come from that table. In this sample the table shows about 150,000 clones, 73% of which occur a single time. The top ten clones comprise under 2% of the sample.

Material: PBMCs. This sequence was found in a woman aged 18-29 years in good health and CMV-seronegative.

The bases are TGTGCCAGCAGCCCCGACCGGACAGGAGTGTACACCTTC. Its product reads: CASSPDRTGVYTF. Here the chain combines TRBV7-8 and TRBJ1-2; TRBD1 matches 7 bases in the middle. From the cysteine up to the phenylalanine, the CDR3 has a length of 13 residues. Only CDR3 DNA remains: 39 bases, in frame from the first base. CDR1 and CDR2, per the germline V gene, are SGHVS and FQNEAQ. Relative to germline, V is missing 5 bases and J is missing 11 bases, with 11 bases of the junction outside any gene match.